The 26 T cell receptor beta chains given below trace back to one sample, sequenced in a study of tumor-infiltrating lymphocytes in glioblastoma multiforme. TCRB libraries came from RNA via three nested multiplex PCR rounds. TCRdb re-derived calls from the multiplex PCR reads in MiXCR, one entry per CDR3 protein. The repertoire includes 10,000 to 15,000 distinct CDR3 sequences, 60% to 65% of them detected once, and under 40% sits in the top ten. Specimen: brain tumor tissue. These receptor sequences come from a male donor with glioblastoma.

This clonotype was picked up a small number of times. CDR3 sequence reads: CASMAIAGNEQFF. The CDR3 bases are TGCGCCAGCATGGCTATCGCGGGCAATGAGCAGTTCTTC. The rearrangement uses TRBV10-2 and TRBJ2-1, with D possibly TRBD2 on 5 matching bases. The CDR3 has 13 amino acids. Between the trimmed V and J ends, which lost 7 bases and 6 bases, there was a span of 13 bases. Germline loops: CDR1 WSHSY, CDR2 SAAADI.

V and J are TRBV28 and TRBJ2-5, with TRBD1 matching over 9 bases. The V and J ends lost 4 bases and 4 bases, in that order; junction bases with no gene match: 7. Germline V gives CDR1 MDHEN, CDR2 SYDVKM. The CDR3 length is 15 residues. This chain's CDR3 is CASSSNRGRRETQYF. Here the CDR3 DNA reads TGTGCCAGCAGTTCAAACAGGGGGCGAAGAGAGACCCAGTACTTC. The full variable domain, completed using reference TRBV28 and TRBJ2-5, is DVKVTQSSRYLVKRTGEKVFLECVQDMDHENMFWYRQDPGLGLRLIYFSYDVKMKEKGDIPEGYSVSREKKERFSLILESASTNQTSMYLCASSSNRGRRETQYFGPGTRLLVL.

This clonotype was observed a few times. This may be a read error, as it is one base from a much larger clone. This sequence joins TRBV7-9 and TRBJ2-2; TRBD2 aligns across 10 bases. The CDR3 has 17 amino acids. Per germline, CDR1 SEHNR and CDR2 FQNEAQ (reference sequence). The CDR3 nucleotides read TGTGCCAGCAGCGCCATTGGAGCGGGAGGGCTCACCGGGGAGCCGTTTTTT. Its translation is CASSAIGAGGLTGEPFF.

This clonotype was counted a single time. V and J are TRBV12-3 or TRBV12-4 and TRBJ2-1; 9 bases match TRBD2. The CDR3 loop spans 16 amino acids. Unmatched junction bases numbered 11, after V lost 4 bases and J lost 7 bases. CDR3 protein: CASSSRPRGGGNEQFF. The CDR3 DNA reads TGTGCCAGCAGTTCCCGTCCGCGGGGGGGCGGAAATGAGCAGTTCTTC.

Details on this clonotype: The CDR3 carries no conserved terminal phenylalanine or tryptophan, so it likely arises from a read error. The limits of the CDR3 on the DNA are not certain, so only TCRdb's listed CDR3 is given. V is TRBV29-1 and J is TRBJ1-2. With termini counted, the CDR3 has 12 amino acids. Germline lookup yields CDR1 SQVTM and CDR2 ANQGSEA. The CDR3 reads CSVSAGSSGYAL.

This clonotype was recorded at least ten times. The V gene is TRBV29-1, the J gene TRBJ2-4; D uncertain. Germline lookup yields CDR1 SQVTM and CDR2 ANQGSEA. V shed 1 base and J shed 0 bases, with 7 bases lying between them. This CDR3 contains 14 residues. CDR3: CSVEGMGAKNIQYF. CDR3 nucleotide sequence: TGCAGCGTTGAAGGGATGGGAGCCAAAAACATTCAGTACTTC.

This clonotype occurred a few times. A much larger clone lies a single base off, so this may be a read error. The chain uses TRBV2 and TRBJ2-2, with a possible D match to TRBD2 (5 bases). The CDR3 loop spans 13 amino acids. Germline loops: CDR1 SNHLY, CDR2 FYNNEI. CDR3 in amino acids: CVSSKADAGELFF. DNA for the CDR3: TGTGTCAGCAGTAAAGCGGATGCAGGGGAGCTGTTTTTT.

The chain combines TRBV10-3 with TRBJ1-2, with unresolved D. V lost 4 bases and J 7 bases, leaving 10 bases between the germline ends. The CDR3 is 12 amino acids. Germline-derived CDR1 and CDR2 are ENHRY and SYGVKD. For the CDR3, the DNA is TGTGCCATCAGTGCGGGAGATCCTGGCTACACCTTC. As protein: CAISAGDPGYTF.

As for this clonotype: The CDR3 does not end in the conserved phenylalanine or tryptophan, so this is likely a read error. The DNA is omitted, as the CDR3 cannot be located on it reliably, and the CDR3 follows TCRdb's listing. The CDR3 loop reads CSVLADGGELFL. The V call is TRBV20-1, the J call TRBJ2-2; TRBD2, the D gene given by the table, was not confirmed from the DNA. The CDR3 is 12 amino acids in total, end residues counted. Germline values: CDR1 DFQATT, CDR2 SNEGSKA (reference sequence).

To note about this clonotype: One end of the junction does not line up with germline, which may come from a read error. The rearrangement uses TRBV10-3 and TRBJ2-3, with TRBD1 matching 8 bases. Germline values: CDR1 ENHRY, CDR2 SYGVKD. The CDR3 covers 13 residues. CDR3 sequence (DNA): TGTGCCATCGCAGGGGGCCCCACAGATATGCAGTATTTT. It translates to CAIAGGPTDMQYF.

The chain links TRBV20-1 to TRBJ2-7; 8 nucleotides agree with TRBD1. CDR1 DFQATT and CDR2 SNEGSKA come from the germline V gene (reference sequence). CDR3 length equals 14 residues. V shed 5 bases and J 1 base; nucleotides not matched to a gene: 7. DNA for the CDR3: TGCAGTGCTTCCGGACAGGGTTTTTCCTACGAGCAGTACTTC. Its translation: CSASGQGFSYEQYF.

Worth noting for this clonotype: At one of its ends the junction is not consistent with the germline gene, which may arise from a read error. In DNA form, the CDR3 reads TGCAGCGTAATACAGGGGAGCTCCTACGAGCAATACTTC. Translated: CSVIQGSSYEQYF. V gene TRBV29-1 combines with J gene TRBJ2-7; 7 bases map to TRBD1. Germline V lookup: CDR1 SQVTM, CDR2 ANQGSEA. This CDR3 is 13 amino acids long.

The chain links TRBV7-8 to TRBJ1-1; 7 nucleotides agree with TRBD1. The V segment lost 0 bases and the J segment 9 bases; nucleotides outside the gene matches: 10. CDR1 is SGHVS and CDR2 is FQNEAQ in the germline V gene. The length of the CDR3 is 15 residues. The CDR3 bases are TGTGCCAGCAGCTTAGCTTGGGGGGGACAGCATAAAGCTTTCTTT. This encodes CASSLAWGGQHKAFF.

With respect to this clonotype: At one end the junction does not follow the germline gene, possibly because of a read error. The J gene is TRBJ2-2, the V gene TRBV20-1; perhaps TRBD2 as D (6 bases). This CDR3 has 12 amino acids. Germline CDR1 is DFQATT and CDR2 is SNEGSKA (reference sequence). The DNA of the CDR3 is TGCAGTGTACTATCGGACGGCGGGGAGATGTTTTTT. This translates into CSVLSDGGEMFF.

This clonotype was picked up a small number of times. This chain joins TRBV6-1 and TRBJ1-1; D remains unclear. CDR3 size: 15 residues. The germline V and J ends were trimmed by 2 bases and 1 base, with 11 bases remaining between them. Germline V lookup: CDR1 MNHNS, CDR2 SASEGT. As DNA, the CDR3 is TGTGCCAGCAGTGAACTGGCGACGGCGAACACTGAAGCTTTCTTT. Amino acid sequence: CASSELATANTEAFF.

A word on this clonotype: One end of the junction fails to match germline, which may point to a read error. This sequence joins TRBV28 and TRBJ2-2; 13 bases align to TRBD2. Looked up from germline, CDR1 is MDHEN and CDR2 is SYDVKM. The CDR3 extends over 17 amino acids. The CDR3 protein is CVSRTTSGRANTGELFF. The DNA for the CDR3 is TGTGTCAGCAGGACAACTAGCGGGAGGGCGAACACCGGGGAGCTATTTTTT. The full variable domain, with the rest looked up from reference TRBV28 and TRBJ2-2, is DVKVTQSSRYLVKRTGEKVFLECVQDMDHENMFWYRQDPGLGLRLIYFSYDVKMKEKGDIPEGYSVSREKKERFSLILESASTNQTSMYLCVSRTTSGRANTGELFFGEGSRLTVL.

The J gene is TRBJ2-2, the V gene TRBV28, with TRBD2 as a possible D gene (6 bases). From germline, CDR1 is MDHEN and CDR2 SYDVKM. V was trimmed by 3 bases and J by 3 bases, leaving 20 bases between them. The CDR3 has 18 amino acids. The CDR3 DNA follows: TGTGCCAGCAGTTTCCAGAACGGGGATTGGAGGGACACCGGGGAGCTGTTTTTT. Translation: CASSFQNGDWRDTGELFF.

The chain carries TRBV20-1 and TRBJ2-1; 10 bases match TRBD1. Germline CDR1 and CDR2: DFQATT and SNEGSKA (reference sequence). With 5 bases clipped from V and 3 bases from J, the junction kept 4 bases outside the gene matches. CDR3 length: 14 amino acids. The CDR3 spells CSARTGGNYNEQFF. The DNA of the CDR3 is TGCAGTGCTCGGACAGGGGGTAACTACAATGAGCAGTTCTTC.

This chain connects TRBV13 to TRBJ2-4, with a weak D call TRBD2 (6 bases). This CDR3 region has 15 residues. Between the trimmed V and J ends, which lost 5 bases and 6 bases, there was a span of 17 bases. CDR1 and CDR2 from the germline V gene are PRHDT and FYEKMQ (reference sequence). The CDR3 DNA reads as TGTGCCAGCAGCCTGGAGGGAGGAGGCAGAAACATTCAGTACTTC. Protein: CASSLEGGGRNIQYF.

The V and J genes are TRBV11-2 and TRBJ2-1; D perhaps matches TRBD2 (6 bases). Trimming took off 11 bases at V and 3 bases at J, with 14 bases between the two ends. CDR3 length: 13 amino acids. Germline assignment: CDR1 SGHAT and CDR2 FQNNGV. The CDR3 here is CAGDISGYNEQFF. Written as DNA, the CDR3 is TGTGCCGGCGATATTAGCGGCTACAATGAGCAGTTCTTC.

In its sample, this clonotype ranks as medium-sized (0.01 to 0.1%). V is TRBV10-3 and J is TRBJ2-1; 9 positions agree with TRBD2. Germline trimming cut 10 bases from V and 8 bases from J; bases unmatched to any gene: 12. Germline loops: CDR1 ENHRY, CDR2 SYGVKD. This CDR3 is 14 amino acids long. The CDR3 spells CATYPGLAADEQFF. Here the CDR3 DNA reads TGTGCCACCTACCCGGGACTAGCAGCGGATGAGCAGTTCTTC.

This clonotype was observed a few times. The V gene is TRBV11-3, the J gene TRBJ2-1, with 8 bases lining up with TRBD1. The CDR3 is 12 residues long. V lost 5 bases, J lost 9 bases, and 3 bases stayed unmatched. Germline CDR1 reads SGHNT; CDR2 reads YENEEA. CDR3 in DNA: TGTGCCAGCAGCCCCGGACAGGGTGAGCAGTTCTTC. It translates to CASSPGQGEQFF. Together with reference TRBV11-3 and TRBJ2-1, the CDR3 gives the full variable domain: EAGVVQSPRYKIIEKKQPVAFWCNPISGHNTLYWYLQNLGQGPELLIRYENEEAVDDSQLPKDRFSAERLKGVDSTLKIQPAELGDSAVYLCASSPGQGEQFFGPGTRLTVL.

Only a few counts were recorded for this clonotype. The genes are TRBV28 and TRBJ2-7; D could derive from TRBD1 or TRBD2 (5 bases each). The CDR3 is made up of 16 amino acids. Trimming cost V 3 bases and J 2 bases, with 17 bases left between them. From germline, CDR1 is MDHEN and CDR2 SYDVKM. CDR3 DNA: TGTGCCAGCAGTTTGGGGCAGCTACCTAGCCCCTACGAGCAGTACTTC. Its protein is CASSLGQLPSPYEQYF. The entire variable domain, with the rest obtained from reference TRBV28 and TRBJ2-7, is as follows: DVKVTQSSRYLVKRTGEKVFLECVQDMDHENMFWYRQDPGLGLRLIYFSYDVKMKEKGDIPEGYSVSREKKERFSLILESASTNQTSMYLCASSLGQLPSPYEQYFGPGTRLTVT.

Turning to this clonotype: At one boundary the junction diverges from the germline segment, which might be a read error. The rearrangement links TRBV2 to TRBJ2-3; D not certain. The CDR3 loop spans 14 amino acids. Germline-derived CDR1 and CDR2 are SNHLY and FYNNEI. CDR3 DNA sequence: TGTGCCAGCAATGAAATGCGGAACACAGATACGCAGTATTTT. Translation gives CASNEMRNTDTQYF.

With respect to this clonotype: At one end, the junction sequence differs from germline, possibly due to a read error. V usage is TRBV20-1 and J usage is TRBJ2-5, with a possible D match to TRBD1 (7 bases). The germline V gene has CDR1 DFQATT and CDR2 SNEGSKA (reference sequence). This CDR3 spans 15 amino acids. The CDR3 protein is CSAGEGSRGAETQCF. The CDR3 DNA reads TGCAGTGCTGGAGAAGGTTCCAGGGGGGCGGAGACCCAGTGCTTC.

Remarks on this clonotype: The junction departs from germline at one end; a sequencing error may be responsible. V gene TRBV28 combines with J gene TRBJ2-3, with 11 bases matching TRBD2. The CDR3 totals 16 residues. Germline CDR1 reads MDHEN; CDR2 reads SYDVKM. The CDR3 protein is CASKAYSGRAPDTRYF. CDR3 DNA: TGTGCCAGCAAAGCGTATAGCGGGAGGGCCCCCGATACGCGGTATTTT.